Shown below are 9 T cell receptor beta chains from a single sample sequenced in a study of shared clonotypes between healthy human individuals. Clones were read by immunoSEQ multiplex PCR, and TCRdb kept only the in-frame ones, dropping some. The sample contains about 820,000 clones, over 90% of which appear only once. Naive CD8 cells lacked CD45RO and underwent positive selection for CCR7, leaving out terminally differentiated effector memory CD45RA+ cells. Sample: naive CD8+ T cells sorted from blood. The receptor source for this set is a man under 40 in good health.

The gene calls are TRBV7-9 and TRBJ2-3; no definite D call. Germline-derived CDR1 and CDR2 are SEHNR and FQNEAQ (reference sequence). The CDR3 consists of 13 residues. Trimming took off 7 bases at V and 3 bases at J, with 11 bases between the two ends. The CDR3 nucleotides read TGTGCCAGCACCCAAGGTGGGACAGATACGCAGTATTTT. Protein sequence: CASTQGGTDTQYF.

This sequence joins TRBV10-3 and TRBJ1-2; D might be TRBD1 (5 bases). The V gene lost 7 bases and the J gene lost 3 bases, with 21 bases spanning the gap. Germline CDR1 reads ENHRY; CDR2 reads SYGVKD. The CDR3 runs 16 residues. CDR3 in DNA: TGTGCCATCAAGGCCATCGGCGTGGGGGAGGACTATGGCTACACCTTC. This sequence encodes CAIKAIGVGEDYGYTF.

This clone has a handful of counts. The V and J genes are TRBV27 and TRBJ1-1, with D possibly TRBD1 on 6 matching bases. The germline V and J ends were trimmed by 6 bases and 4 bases, with 12 bases remaining between them. The CDR3 has 13 amino acids. The germline V gene encodes CDR1 MNHEY and CDR2 SMNVEV (reference sequence). CDR3 residues: CASSPATGTEAFF. The CDR3 DNA follows: TGTGCCAGCAGCCCAGCGACAGGCACTGAAGCTTTCTTT.

This chain joins TRBV13 and TRBJ2-1; 12 bases line up with TRBD1. Germline CDR1 is PRHDT and CDR2 is FYEKMQ (reference sequence). The CDR3 length is 16 residues. The trim removed 2 bases at V and 9 bases at J, leaving 8 bases unmatched. The CDR3 here is CASSLPGGGQGAEQFF. CDR3 coding DNA: TGTGCCAGCAGCTTACCCGGCGGGGGACAGGGGGCTGAGCAGTTCTTC.

This chain links TRBV11-2 with TRBJ2-1, with a weak D call TRBD2 (6 bases). V was pared by 3 bases and J by 4 bases, with 13 bases between. This CDR3 contains 15 residues. CDR1 and CDR2 from the germline V gene are SGHAT and FQNNGV. CDR3 in DNA: TGTGCCAGCAGCTTCTCCGGGAGAACTTACAATGAGCAGTTCTTC. It is translated as CASSFSGRTYNEQFF.

The gene calls are TRBV7-2 and TRBJ1-2; TRBD1 is a possible D gene (5 bases). Trimming took 1 base from V and 4 from J, leaving 13 bases between them. Germline V lookup: CDR1 SGHTA, CDR2 FQGNSA. The CDR3 runs 15 residues. The CDR3 coding sequence is TGTGCCAGCAGCTTAGATTTAGGGGACTCCTATGGCTACACCTTC. Translated, it gives CASSLDLGDSYGYTF.

This chain joins TRBV4-1 and TRBJ2-7; D gene ambiguous. V was shortened by 0 bases and J by 2 bases, with 11 bases between the two germline ends. This CDR3 region has 15 residues. Germline V gene data show CDR1 as MGHRA and CDR2 as YSYEKL. The CDR3 region is CASSQERTAAYEQYF. The DNA for the CDR3 is TGCGCCAGCAGCCAAGAGAGGACCGCGGCCTACGAGCAGTACTTC.

In its sample, this clone was seen once. The rearrangement uses TRBV21-1 and TRBJ2-3; the table's D call TRBD2 went unverified against the DNA. TRBV21-1 is a documented pseudogene. The CDR3 is 13 amino acids. CDR3 sequence: CASSNPFRARGYF. The CDR3 nucleotides read TGTGCCAGCAGCAACCCCTTCCGGGCCCGGGGGTATTTT.

The chain employs TRBV28 and TRBJ2-1; D might be TRBD1 (6 bases). Germline V gives CDR1 MDHEN, CDR2 SYDVKM. This CDR3 contains 15 residues. Trimming cost V 2 bases and J 5 bases, with 13 bases left between them. CDR3 in DNA: TGTGCCAGCAGTTTAGCCGGGACACTAGACAATGAGCAGTTCTTC. The encoded protein is CASSLAGTLDNEQFF.